These 28 T cell receptor beta chains were sequenced from one sample in a study of cytomegalovirus exposure and HLA in healthy donors. Use of 60 Vbeta and 13 Jbeta primers characterized the PCR. Sequencing was performed with immunoSEQ multiplex PCR; in TCRdb, only in-frame clones are kept and a portion is missing. The sample has some 170,000 clones, roughly 80% seen once; the top ten hold roughly 7.5%. Sample: PBMCs. The receptors derive from a woman younger than 45 in good health and CMV-seropositive.

The V gene is TRBV27, the J gene TRBJ2-7, with 9 bases aligning to TRBD1. V was clipped by 2 bases and J by 2 bases; unmatched bases: 7. The CDR3 extends over 16 amino acids. In germline, CDR1 is MNHEY, CDR2 SMNVEV (reference sequence). CDR3 protein: CASSLTGGDRAYEQYF. The CDR3 DNA reads as TGTGCCAGCAGTTTAACAGGGGGGGACAGGGCCTACGAGCAGTACTTC.

V gene TRBV7-9 combines with J gene TRBJ2-2; 11 bases are a match to TRBD1. The CDR3 runs 16 residues. V was clipped by 5 bases and J by 5 bases; unmatched bases: 7. The germline CDR1 and CDR2 sequences are SEHNR and FQNEAQ (reference sequence). CDR3 nucleotides: TGTGCCAGCAGCGCGGGACAGGGGGTGCGGACCGGGGAGCTGTTTTTT. This gives the protein CASSAGQGVRTGELFF.

This clone turned up a few times. The chain employs TRBV27 and TRBJ1-1; D is perhaps TRBD1 (6 bases). Trimming took 2 bases from V and 6 from J, leaving 13 bases between them. CDR3 length equals 14 residues. Per the germline V gene, CDR1 is MNHEY and CDR2 is SMNVEV (reference sequence). CDR3 in DNA: TGTGCCAGCAGTTTACCGTCAGGGGAAGCTGAAGCTTTCTTT. It encodes CASSLPSGEAEAFF.

The genes are TRBV5-1 and TRBJ1-4; D unclear. There are 15 residues in the CDR3. CDR1 and CDR2 from the germline V gene are SGHRS and YFSETQ. Trimming pared 2 bases from V and 0 bases from J, leaving 8 bases between. CDR3 DNA: TGCGCCAGCAGCTTTACTTCGGCAACTAATGAAAAACTGTTTTTT. Translating it yields CASSFTSATNEKLFF.

The gene calls are TRBV27 and TRBJ1-5; TRBD1 matches at 7 bases. V lost 4 bases, J lost 6 bases, and 9 bases stayed unmatched. From germline, CDR1 is MNHEY and CDR2 SMNVEV (reference sequence). The CDR3 runs 15 residues. CDR3 loop: CASSSSGQTGQPQHF. The CDR3 coding sequence is TGTGCCAGCAGTTCCTCGGGACAGACCGGTCAGCCCCAGCATTTT.

The genes are TRBV6-5 and TRBJ1-2, with D perhaps TRBD1 (6 bases). Germline values: CDR1 MNHEY, CDR2 SVGAGI. Deletions cut 3 bases from V and 4 bases from J, with 12 bases between. This CDR3 spans 14 amino acids. The CDR3 DNA reads as TGTGCCAGCAGTTATTATGGGGGCGGCTATGGCTACACCTTC. Protein product: CASSYYGGGYGYTF.

The gene calls are TRBV9 and TRBJ2-2; D unresolved. V shed 1 base and J shed 0 bases, with 7 bases lying between them. Germline V gene data show CDR1 as SGDLS and CDR2 as YYNGEE. The CDR3 consists of 15 residues. CDR3 DNA: TGTGCCAGCAGCGTACGCCCTACGAACACCGGGGAGCTGTTTTTT. Translated: CASSVRPTNTGELFF.

This clone has a single count. The rearrangement joins TRBV5-1 to TRBJ1-1; 10 nucleotides line up with TRBD1. CDR1 is SGHRS, CDR2 YFSETQ, per germline. CDR3 length: 14 amino acids. With V trimmed by 5 bases and J by 6 bases, 7 bases remained unmatched. Here the CDR3 DNA reads TGCGCCAGCAGGACAGGGGGCGAGATCTCTGAAGCTTTCTTT. Translating it yields CASRTGGEISEAFF.

The chain employs TRBV2 and TRBJ2-1; 9 nucleotides match TRBD2. This CDR3 region has 12 residues. J gave up 6 bases and V 8 bases, and 2 bases lay outside the gene matches. Looked up from germline, CDR1 is SNHLY and CDR2 is FYNNEI. The CDR3 here is CASQGLANEQFF. For the CDR3, the DNA is TGTGCCAGCCAGGGACTAGCCAATGAGCAGTTCTTC.

The chain employs TRBV19 and TRBJ2-7, with TRBD1 identical over 8 bases. CDR3 size: 13 residues. Trimming at V came to 3 bases and at J to 6 bases, leaving 4 bases not matched to a gene. The germline CDR1 and CDR2 sequences are LNHDA and SQIVND (reference sequence). CDR3 nucleotide sequence: TGTGCCAGTAGTATGGACAGGGCGGGCGAGCAGTACTTC. As protein: CASSMDRAGEQYF.

The J gene is TRBJ1-2, the V gene TRBV11-2; D not certain. Germline V gene data show CDR1 as SGHAT and CDR2 as FQNNGV. The CDR3 extends over 16 amino acids. V was trimmed by 5 bases and J by 0 bases, leaving 16 bases between them. Here the CDR3 reads CASSPTHDNSNYGYTF. CDR3 nucleotide sequence: TGTGCCAGCAGCCCTACCCACGACAATTCTAACTATGGCTACACCTTC.

This chain links TRBV7-8 with TRBJ1-5, with D possibly being TRBD1 (5 bases). The CDR3 has 13 residues. The germline V and J ends were trimmed by 4 bases and 6 bases, with 10 bases remaining between them. Germline lookup yields CDR1 SGHVS and CDR2 FQNEAQ. CDR3 nucleotide sequence: TGTGCCAGCAGCTGGGGCAGGTCTCAGCCCCAGCATTTT. It encodes CASSWGRSQPQHF.

This sequence joins TRBV4-2 and TRBJ2-7, with a weak D call TRBD1 (6 bases). There are 14 residues in the CDR3. Germline V CDR1 and CDR2: LGHNA, YNFKEQ. Deletions cut 4 bases from V and 5 bases from J, with 15 bases between. CDR3 nucleotide sequence: TGTGCCAGCAGCCCCTCGGCAGGGGACCACGAGCAGTACTTC. As protein: CASSPSAGDHEQYF.

This clone appeared a single time. This chain's CDR3 is CASSLKTSGGTGELFF. For the CDR3, the DNA is TGTGCCAGCAGCTTAAAGACTAGCGGGGGAACCGGGGAGCTGTTTTTT. This chain links TRBV7-2 with TRBJ2-2; 12 positions match TRBD2. V shed 2 bases and J 5 bases; nucleotides not matched to a gene: 3. Germline V lookup: CDR1 SGHTA, CDR2 FQGNSA. This CDR3 comprises 16 residues.

The J gene is TRBJ2-2, the V gene TRBV28; D is uncertain. Germline values: CDR1 MDHEN, CDR2 SYDVKM. V lost 7 bases and J 6 bases, leaving 6 bases between the germline ends. There are 11 residues in the CDR3. Here the CDR3 reads CASTVAGELFF. CDR3 DNA sequence: TGTGCCAGCACCGTTGCCGGGGAGCTGTTTTTT.

This chain links TRBV15 with TRBJ1-5; tentative D call: TRBD1 (5 bases). The V end was cut by 6 bases, the J end by 5 bases, with 8 bases between. There are 12 residues in the CDR3. Germline CDR1 reads LNHNV; CDR2 reads YYDKDF (reference sequence). CDR3 sequence (DNA): TGTGCCACCAGTCAACAGGATCAGCCCCAGCATTTT. Translation gives CATSQQDQPQHF.

This chain connects TRBV7-2 to TRBJ2-3, with 7 nucleotides matching TRBD2. The CDR3 is made up of 15 amino acids. After removal of 1 base from V and 2 bases from J, the junction contained 3 bases not matched to a gene. The germline V gene has CDR1 SGHTA and CDR2 FQGNSA. CDR3 sequence (DNA): TGTGCCAGCAGCTTAGTGGGGGGGGTCACAGATACGCAGTATTTT. Translating it yields CASSLVGGVTDTQYF.

The V call is TRBV2, the J call TRBJ2-4; TRBD1 might be the D (5 bases). This CDR3 has 15 residues. Germline-derived CDR1 and CDR2 are SNHLY and FYNNEI. Trimming stripped 5 bases from V and 5 bases from J, with 16 bases between. The CDR3 DNA is TGTGCCAGCAGTCTGGCAGGGAAGTTCCAAAACATTCAGTACTTC. This encodes CASSLAGKFQNIQYF.

V is TRBV5-6 and J is TRBJ2-7; D unresolved. There are 13 residues in the CDR3. The germline CDR1 and CDR2 sequences are SGHDT and YYEEEE. V lost 0 bases, J lost 3 bases, and 7 bases lay in between. CDR3: CASSLAANYEQYF. CDR3 bases: TGTGCCAGCAGCTTGGCCGCGAACTACGAGCAGTACTTC.

The chain recombines TRBV5-4 with TRBJ2-2; weak D call: TRBD2 (5 bases). The CDR3 has 15 amino acids. V was clipped by 6 bases and J by 0 bases, with 12 bases between them. CDR1 and CDR2 from the germline V gene are SGHNT and YYREEE (reference sequence). The CDR3 DNA sequence: TGTGCCAGCACCATGGGAGTTTCGAACACCGGGGAGCTGTTTTTT. Translated: CASTMGVSNTGELFF.

This chain links TRBV7-8 with TRBJ1-1; 9 bases match TRBD1. CDR3 size: 13 residues. Per germline, CDR1 SGHVS and CDR2 FQNEAQ. After removal of 10 bases from V and 2 bases from J, the junction contained 5 bases not matched to a gene. CDR3 in DNA: TGTGCCATTGCGGACAGGGGAAACACTGAAGCTTTCTTT. It specifies CAIADRGNTEAFF. The full variable domain, with the rest looked up from reference TRBV7-8 and TRBJ1-1, is GAGVSQSPRYKVAKRGQDVALRCDPISGHVSLFWYQQALGQGPEFLTYFQNEAQLDKSGLPSDRFFAERPEGSVSTLKIQRTQQEDSAVYLCAIADRGNTEAFFGQGTRLTVV.

The chain recombines TRBV30 with TRBJ1-6, with TRBD1 matching 8 bases. The CDR3 has 14 amino acids. V lost 4 bases and J lost 9; bases outside the gene matches: 8. The germline V gene has CDR1 GTSNPN and CDR2 SVGIG (reference sequence). CDR3 in amino acids: CAWNLDRVISPLHF. DNA for the CDR3: TGTGCCTGGAATTTGGACAGGGTAATTTCACCCCTCCACTTT.

In DNA form, the CDR3 reads TGTGCCAGCAGTGAAGCGGGTCTCAACCCGATGAGGAAAGATACGCAGTATTTT. Amino acid sequence: CASSEAGLNPMRKDTQYF. V gene TRBV6-1 combines with J gene TRBJ2-3; D gene uncertain. Germline V gives CDR1 MNHNS, CDR2 SASEGT. Trimming shortened V by 0 bases and J by 5 bases, and 21 bases separated the two germline ends. CDR3 length: 18 residues.

The J gene is TRBJ1-6, the V gene TRBV6-5; the match to TRBD1 covers 7 bases. Germline trimming cut 5 bases from V and 9 bases from J; bases unmatched to any gene: 7. Germline assignment: CDR1 MNHEY and CDR2 SVGAGI. The CDR3 sequence is 14 residues long. The CDR3 is CASSISQGGSPLHF. CDR3 DNA: TGTGCCAGCAGTATATCCCAGGGGGGTTCACCCCTCCACTTT.

This clone is a singleton in its sample. V and J are TRBV7-3 and TRBJ1-2, with TRBD1 as a possible D gene (5 bases). The germline V gene encodes CDR1 SGHTA and CDR2 FQGTGA. This CDR3 contains 13 residues. With 3 bases removed from V and 10 bases from J, the gap between germline ends came to 15 bases. The CDR3 DNA follows: TGTGCCAGCAGCTTTGGGGGGGGGACCGACTACACCTTC. Translating gives CASSFGGGTDYTF.

V gene TRBV4-3 combines with J gene TRBJ2-7; 8 bases are shared with TRBD1. The V and J ends lost 2 bases and 2 bases, in that order; junction bases with no gene match: 5. Germline CDR1 reads LGHNA; CDR2 reads YSLEER. This CDR3 spans 15 amino acids. CDR3 sequence reads: CASSQTGTGTYEQYF. For the CDR3, the DNA is TGCGCCAGCAGCCAAACCGGGACAGGAACCTACGAGCAGTACTTC.

This chain joins TRBV18 and TRBJ2-7; TRBD1 matches 9 bases. This CDR3 region has 16 residues. CDR1 KGHSH and CDR2 LQKENI come from the germline V gene. After removal of 1 base from V and 3 bases from J, the junction contained 7 bases not matched to a gene. DNA for the CDR3: TGTGCCAGCTCACCACTCACGGGACAGGGAGGCTACGAGCAGTACTTC. Its translation: CASSPLTGQGGYEQYF.

The chain carries TRBV7-3 and TRBJ1-1; D is unclear. V dropped 2 bases and J dropped 5 bases, with 9 bases sitting between them. This CDR3 region has 13 residues. From germline, CDR1 is SGHTA and CDR2 FQGTGA. Written as DNA, the CDR3 is TGTGCCAGCAGCTTATTAGCGGGGACTGAAGCTTTCTTT. This sequence encodes CASSLLAGTEAFF.